These 22 T cell receptor beta chains originate from one sample sequenced in a study of blood T cell repertoires in COVID-19. This table comes from immunoSEQ multiplex PCR, and its TCRdb copy is limited to in-frame clones, with some not included. The sample holds some 210,000 clones; 70% to 90% are singletons and the top ten take roughly 6.2%. Source material: peripheral blood. The source is a woman aged 40 to 49 who had recovered from COVID-19.

V gene TRBV9 combines with J gene TRBJ1-6; 7 nucleotides agree with TRBD1. V dropped 4 bases and J dropped 5; count of bases not matched to a gene: 6. Germline V lookup: CDR1 SGDLS, CDR2 YYNGEE. This CDR3 contains 15 residues. The CDR3 DNA follows: TGTGCCAGCAGCTTCACAGGGGAAAATAATTCACCCCTCCACTTT. This codes for CASSFTGENNSPLHF.

The chain is built from TRBV5-6 and TRBJ2-7; TRBD1 agrees at 8 bases. V lost 4 bases, J lost 5 bases, and 8 bases stayed unmatched. The CDR3 consists of 14 residues. In germline, CDR1 is SGHDT, CDR2 YYEEEE. CDR3 bases: TGTGCCAGCAGCGTCGACAGGGGATTCCACGAGCAGTACTTC. Encoded protein: CASSVDRGFHEQYF.

This clone was detected many times. The chain couples TRBV29-1 to TRBJ2-3; TRBD2 agrees at 12 bases. This CDR3 is built from 15 residues. Trimming at V came to 7 bases and at J to 6 bases, leaving 11 bases not matched to a gene. Germline CDR1 reads SQVTM; CDR2 reads ANQGSEA. CDR3 coding DNA: TGCAGCGCCCTAGCGGGAGGGCCGAGTGTTGATACGCAGTATTTT. As protein: CSALAGGPSVDTQYF.

The gene calls are TRBV18 and TRBJ2-3; tentative D call: TRBD1 (5 bases). Trimming removed 1 base at V and 1 base at J, with 9 bases between. This CDR3 has 15 residues. Germline assignment: CDR1 KGHSH and CDR2 LQKENI. The CDR3 protein is CASSPQGSGTDTQYF. The CDR3 bases are TGTGCCAGCTCACCACAGGGGTCGGGCACAGATACGCAGTATTTT.

The table lists this clone with a few counts. V usage is TRBV6-5 and J usage is TRBJ1-1; D is undetermined. CDR3 length: 13 amino acids. The ends were cut back, 5 bases at V and 10 bases at J, with 17 bases in the middle. In germline, CDR1 is MNHEY, CDR2 SVGAGI. CDR3 in DNA: TGTGCCAGCAGTCGACTCGCCGATTCAATAGCTTTCTTT. Protein product: CASSRLADSIAFF.

This chain connects TRBV9 to TRBJ2-1; 12 nucleotides match TRBD2. The CDR3 spans 12 residues. The junction had 4 bases not matched to a gene; V was cut back by 3 bases and J by 15 bases. CDR1 and CDR2 from the germline V gene are SGDLS and YYNGEE. The CDR3 bases are TGTGCCAGCAGCGGACTAGCGGGAGCCCCGTTCTTC. Amino acid sequence: CASSGLAGAPFF.

The chain carries TRBV7-9 and TRBJ2-7; 8 bases match TRBD2. V trimming: 5 bases; J trimming: 3 bases; junction bases outside the gene matches: 9. This CDR3 has 15 residues. Germline V gene sequence: CDR1 SEHNR, CDR2 FQNEAQ (reference sequence). The CDR3 here is CASSGEAGEGYEQYF. Here the CDR3 DNA reads TGTGCCAGCAGCGGGGAAGCGGGAGAAGGCTACGAGCAGTACTTC.

The table lists this clone with a few counts. V is TRBV20-1 and J is TRBJ2-7; tentatively, D is TRBD2 (6 bases). The CDR3 runs to 13 residues. V lost 3 bases and J 1 base, leaving 10 bases between the germline ends. Germline CDR1 reads DFQATT; CDR2 reads SNEGSKA (reference sequence). The CDR3 reads CSASPGLSYEQYF. CDR3 sequence (DNA): TGCAGTGCTAGTCCGGGACTGTCCTACGAGCAGTACTTC.

The rearrangement joins TRBV12-3 or TRBV12-4 to TRBJ2-1; D perhaps matches TRBD2 (5 bases). There are 13 residues in the CDR3. V lost 3 bases to trimming and J lost 4 bases, with 7 bases between them. The CDR3 nucleotides read TGTGCCAGCAGTTTTGGACTTTACAATGAGCAGTTCTTC. Translated: CASSFGLYNEQFF.

About this clone itself: Mismatch with germline at one junction end may stem from a read error. The chain carries TRBV6-5 and TRBJ1-6; D remains unclear. This CDR3 contains 12 residues. CDR1 is MNHEY, CDR2 SVGAGI, per germline. The CDR3 nucleotides read TGTGCCAGCAGCCTTAGCGGTTCATCCCTCCACTTT. It yields the protein CASSLSGSSLHF.

This chain connects TRBV24-1 to TRBJ1-2; a possible D gene is TRBD1 (5 bases). This CDR3 has 14 residues. Germline V gives CDR1 KGHDR, CDR2 SFDVKD. Trimming pared 4 bases from V and 4 bases from J, leaving 12 bases between. CDR3 sequence reads: CATSEATGVYGYTF. The CDR3 coding sequence is TGTGCCACCAGTGAGGCCACAGGCGTCTATGGCTACACCTTC.

The chain combines TRBV19 with TRBJ2-7, with 9 bases fitting TRBD2. The J segment lost 5 bases and the V segment lost 10 bases, leaving 9 bases of the junction unmatched. Germline V gene lookup returns CDR1 LNHDA and CDR2 SQIVND (reference sequence). The CDR3 sequence is 13 residues long. Written as DNA, the CDR3 is TGTGCCACCTCGCGGGGGGGGGACAACGAGCAGTACTTC. Its translation: CATSRGGDNEQYF.

The genes are TRBV30 and TRBJ2-5; 12 nucleotides line up with TRBD1. The CDR3 is 16 amino acids. Germline V gives CDR1 GTSNPN, CDR2 SVGIG (reference sequence). The V and J ends lost 0 bases and 6 bases, in that order; junction bases with no gene match: 8. The CDR3 is CAWSVEGDRGRKTQYF. CDR3 DNA sequence: TGTGCCTGGAGTGTAGAAGGGGACAGGGGGCGAAAGACCCAGTACTTC.

The rearrangement links TRBV5-6 to TRBJ1-1; unclear D gene. The CDR3 consists of 14 residues. V was clipped by 2 bases and J by 1 base, with 9 bases between them. Germline CDR1 SGHDT, CDR2 YYEEEE. The CDR3 spells CASSFSPGNTEAFF. The CDR3 DNA reads as TGTGCCAGCAGCTTCAGTCCAGGGAACACTGAAGCTTTCTTT.

This chain links TRBV28 with TRBJ2-1, with a possible D match to TRBD1 (6 bases). The CDR3 length is 15 residues. The V and J ends lost 1 base and 8 bases respectively, with 15 bases between them. Germline CDR1 MDHEN, CDR2 SYDVKM. CDR3 loop: CASSLFPGVADEQFF. In DNA, the CDR3 is TGTGCCAGCAGTTTATTCCCAGGGGTGGCGGATGAGCAGTTCTTC.

V and J are TRBV6-1 and TRBJ2-5; D unclear. V was shortened by 3 bases and J by 3 bases, with 11 bases between the two germline ends. The CDR3 is 14 amino acids. The germline V gene has CDR1 MNHNS and CDR2 SASEGT. CDR3 DNA: TGTGCCAGCAGTGATCTGGCGGAGAAAGAGACCCAGTACTTC. It yields the protein CASSDLAEKETQYF.

For this clone: A junction boundary mismatches the germline segment, possibly from a read error. J is TRBJ2-4 and V is TRBV5-8, with a possible D match to TRBD1 (6 bases). This CDR3 region has 9 residues. Germline CDR1 and CDR2: SGHTS and YDEGEE. CDR3 region: CASSLGGRF. CDR3 sequence (DNA): TGTGCCAGCAGCTTGGGGGGGCGCTTC.

This chain joins TRBV18 and TRBJ1-2, with TRBD1 matching 8 bases. The germline gives CDR1 KGHSH, CDR2 LQKENI. The CDR3 is made up of 13 amino acids. The V gene end was trimmed by 6 bases and the J gene end by 6 bases; junction bases not matched to a gene: 6. CDR3 residues: CASSQGQDHGYTF. In nucleotides, the CDR3 is TGTGCCAGCTCCCAGGGACAGGACCATGGCTACACCTTC.

The rearrangement links TRBV19 to TRBJ1-3; 7 bases agree with TRBD1. CDR1 LNHDA and CDR2 SQIVND come from the germline V gene (reference sequence). After removal of 6 bases from V and 9 bases from J, the junction contained 11 bases not matched to a gene. This CDR3 comprises 14 residues. CDR3 DNA sequence: TGTGCCAGTAGCACCGGACAGGTTGGGCGCACCATATATTTT. Amino acids: CASSTGQVGRTIYF. The full variable domain, its missing parts supplied by reference TRBV19 and TRBJ1-3, is DGGITQSPKYLFRKEGQNVTLSCEQNLNHDAMYWYRQDPGQGLRLIYYSQIVNDFQKGDIAEGYSVSREKKESFPLTVTSAQKNPTAFYLCASSTGQVGRTIYFGEGSWLTVV.

The V gene is TRBV5-1, the J gene TRBJ2-1; D is uncertain. V was shortened by 4 bases and J by 4 bases, with 6 bases between the two germline ends. Looked up from germline, CDR1 is SGHRS and CDR2 is YFSETQ. The CDR3 covers 12 residues. The chain's CDR3 is CASSPGYNEQFF. The CDR3 DNA is TGCGCCAGCAGCCCCGGTTACAATGAGCAGTTCTTC.

The chain couples TRBV14 to TRBJ2-2; possible D gene TRBD2, 5 bases. Looked up from germline, CDR1 is SGHDN and CDR2 is FVKESK. Deletions cut 4 bases from V and 7 bases from J, with 10 bases between. The CDR3 has 13 amino acids. The CDR3 DNA sequence: TGTGCCAGCAGCCCCCGAAGCGGCGGGGAGCTGTTTTTT. Its protein product is CASSPRSGGELFF.

This sequence joins TRBV19 and TRBJ1-2; 7 bases fit TRBD1. This CDR3 spans 15 amino acids. After removal of 7 bases from V and 8 bases from J, the junction contained 16 bases not matched to a gene. Germline V CDR1 and CDR2: LNHDA, SQIVND (reference sequence). The CDR3 sequence: CASTPNQGQGEGYTF. CDR3 in DNA: TGTGCCAGTACCCCAAACCAGGGGCAGGGGGAAGGCTACACCTTC.